This TCR beta chain comes out of a study of cytomegalovirus exposure and HLA in healthy donors. V was trimmed by 2 bases and J by 1 base, leaving 5 bases between them. CDR3 length equals 13 residues. Germline V gene sequence: CDR1 MDHEN, CDR2 SYDVKM. On this clone itself: Its target is not known.

This table comes from immunoSEQ multiplex PCR, and its TCRdb copy is limited to in-frame clones, with some not included. The data show roughly 67,000 clones, approximately 90% seen once. Study outcomes and limitations: Researchers catalogued roughly 170 TCR beta chains as cytomegalovirus-associated.

The material sequenced was PBMCs. The receptor was derived from a man younger than 35 in good health and CMV-seronegative. The chain carries TRBV28 and TRBJ1-2; D is unresolved. The CDR3 region is CASSLPNNYGYTF. CDR3 DNA sequence: TGTGCCAGCAGTTTACCCAATAACTATGGCTACACCTTC.